This TCR beta chain stems from a study of T cells in localized non-small cell lung cancer (dated by TCRdb to about 2020). Regarding the complete study: The study examined T cell repertoires in approximately 240 patients with early-stage NSCLC and compared tumors with uninvolved tumor-adjacent lungs. The cohort consisted of a few hundred treatment-naive NSCLC patients whose localized lung tumors had been resected. Of the NSCLC patients, roughly 130 were male and roughly 110 were female, and the mean age was approximately 66 years. The paper's findings and limits, for the study overall: Because multi-region tumor sequencing was not performed, intratumor heterogeneity could not be ruled out. Higher blood T cell density associated with longer overall survival, while higher adjacent-lung clonality associated with shorter survival. Because of the exploratory design, TCR variables were selected using unadjusted p-values without false-discovery rate correction. Uninvolved tumor-adjacent lung showed the highest T cell clonality, higher than tumor, which suggests more focused antigenic responses in the adjacent lung. A median of around 50 of the top 100 tumor clones were detected in paired uninvolved adjacent lung, and 28 of these tumor clones were also found among the top 100 clones of the paired uninvolved adjacent lung.

Counted from cysteine to phenylalanine, this CDR3 has 12 amino acids. The only DNA kept is the CDR3, 36 bases in frame from the first base. V is cut by 4 bases and J by 14 bases, and the space between the germline ends is 15 bases. CDR1 and CDR2 (MNHNS, SASEGT) derive from the germline V gene. TCR beta CDR3 regions were sequenced from DNA using the immunoSEQ Assay. Under the source paper's analysis protocol: To compute T cell density, TCR beta template counts were normalized to usable DNA, which was estimated by amplifying housekeeping genes. Richness was estimated using the preseqR package, with extrapolation to 400,000 templates for PBMC samples and to 120,000 templates for tissue samples. Clonality was defined as one minus Pielou's evenness. Tissue-enriched TCRs were identified by differential abundance testing using productive amino-acid clonotypes, minimum total count 5 and alpha 0.1. The Jaccard Index and the Morisita Overlap Index were used to measure repertoire overlap between compartments. GLIPH clustered TCR beta CDR3s with public tetramer-defined viral CDR3s; viral motifs required at least three viral sequences plus V-gene enrichment. TCRdb's version of the immuneACCESS table is confined to in-frame rearrangements and falls short of the full clone set. An unresolved V gene accounts for under half of the shortfall where checked; the remainder is of unknown origin. V and J calls and clone size are given by that table; D and trimming were obtained from the DNA. The sample table records around 50,000 clones; around 86% of these occur just once. The leading ten clones occupy 4.5% to 5.5% of the sample.

At diagnosis, tumor, uninvolved tumor-adjacent lung and peripheral blood were collected and then preserved as a mix of FFPE and fresh-frozen material. For TCR repertoire profiling, blood samples were analyzed as peripheral blood mononuclear cells. Comment on this clone: It lacks a known antigen. Base qualities are not recorded, but no much larger clone differs from it by a single base.

This clonotype was sampled from a woman aged 40 to 75 with stage I lung adenocarcinoma. The specimen comprised peripheral blood, sampled before any cancer treatment. This sequence uses TRBV6-1 and TRBJ2-1; the D gene is not confidently resolved. CDR3 reads: CASSVSGRVEFF. DNA sequence: TGTGCCAGCAGTGTTTCTGGACGGGTGGAGTTCTTC.